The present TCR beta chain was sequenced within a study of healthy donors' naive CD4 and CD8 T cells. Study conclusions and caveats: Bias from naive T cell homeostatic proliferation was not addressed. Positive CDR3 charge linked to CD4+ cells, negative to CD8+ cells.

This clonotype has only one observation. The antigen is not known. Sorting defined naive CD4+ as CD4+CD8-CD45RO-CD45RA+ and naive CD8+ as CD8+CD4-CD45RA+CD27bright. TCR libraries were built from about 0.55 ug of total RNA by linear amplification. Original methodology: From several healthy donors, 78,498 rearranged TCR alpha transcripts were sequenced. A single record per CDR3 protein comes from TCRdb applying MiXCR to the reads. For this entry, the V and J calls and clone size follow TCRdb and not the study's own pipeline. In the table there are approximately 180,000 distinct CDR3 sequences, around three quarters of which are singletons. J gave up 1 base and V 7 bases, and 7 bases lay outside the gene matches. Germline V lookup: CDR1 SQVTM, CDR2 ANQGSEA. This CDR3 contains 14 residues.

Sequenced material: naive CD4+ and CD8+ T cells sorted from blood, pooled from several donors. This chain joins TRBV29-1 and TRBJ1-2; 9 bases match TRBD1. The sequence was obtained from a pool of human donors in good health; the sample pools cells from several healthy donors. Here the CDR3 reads CSAVGTGFNYGYTF. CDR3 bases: TGCAGCGCTGTGGGGACAGGGTTTAACTATGGCTACACCTTC.